The rows below give T cell receptor beta chains drawn from one sample of a study of lymphopenia after photon versus proton radiotherapy. The table came from immunoSEQ multiplex PCR; TCRdb's copy has only in-frame clones and leaves some out. The data contain tens of thousands of clones, around 87% of them singletons. The starting material was peripheral blood, obtained from a patient treated with photon-based radiotherapy. The receptors derive from a man in his forties or fifties with gastric cancer. Each CDR3 is given with its conserved first and last residue. The order of the fields is D gene, J gene, clone size, V gene, CDR3 protein, CDR3 DNA. A D gene is named only where the DNA matches it firmly. A row's size may be missing; if present it is once, few, many or a size class.

TRBD1	TRBJ2-7	-	TRBV6-1	CASSEAAGQGGQQYF	TGTGCCAGCAGTGAAGCGGCCGGACAGGGGGGTCAGCAGTACTTC
TRBD1	TRBJ1-2	-	TRBV11-3	CASSQRGDRDSTNYGYTF	TGTGCCAGCAGCCAAAGAGGGGACAGAGATTCTACTAACTATGGCTACACCTTC
-	TRBJ1-1	-	TRBV18	CASSPRMNTEAFF	TGTGCCAGCTCACCAAGGATGAACACTGAAGCTTTCTTT
-	TRBJ1-5	-	TRBV10-3	CAISDKTTSNQPQHF	TGTGCCATCAGTGACAAAACGACTAGCAATCAGCCCCAGCATTTT
-	TRBJ1-1	-	TRBV29-1	CSVSHGGEAFF	TGCAGCGTTTCGCACGGGGGAGAAGCTTTCTTT
-	TRBJ1-5	-	TRBV6-5	CASSYSSNQPQHF	TGTGCCAGCAGTTACTCCTCAAACCAGCCCCAGCATTTT
TRBD1	TRBJ1-4	-	TRBV27	CASSPTGTGNEKLFF	TGTGCCAGCAGCCCGACCGGGACAGGGAATGAAAAACTGTTTTTT
TRBD1	TRBJ1-1	-	TRBV18	CASSRDRVLNTEAFF	TGTGCCAGCTCACGCGACAGGGTTCTGAACACTGAAGCTTTCTTT
-	TRBJ2-3	-	TRBV7-8	CASSPVWSNTDTQYF	TGTGCCAGCAGCCCAGTGTGGAGTAACACAGATACGCAGTATTTT
-	TRBJ2-3	once	TRBV19	CASSIPGYRDTQYF	TGTGCCAGTAGTATCCCAGGGTACAGAGATACGCAGTATTTT
-	TRBJ2-1	-	TRBV6-5	CASSYSTQYNEQFF	TGTGCCAGCAGTTATTCCACACAATACAATGAGCAGTTCTTC
-	TRBJ1-2	-	TRBV7-9	CASSSRTDMYGYTF	TGTGCCAGCAGCTCCCGGACAGATATGTATGGCTACACCTTC
-	TRBJ2-3	-	TRBV5-1	CASSTANTQYF	TGCGCCAGCAGCACGGCGAATACGCAGTATTTT
TRBD2	TRBJ2-3	-	TRBV6-1	CASSELAGATDTQYF	TGTGCCAGCAGTGAATTAGCGGGGGCCACAGATACGCAGTATTTT
-	TRBJ2-7	-	TRBV2	CASREGGGTYEQYF	TGTGCCAGCAGAGAGGGCGGGGGCACCTACGAGCAGTACTTC
-	TRBJ2-2	-	TRBV29-1	CSVRTAFTGELFF	TGCAGCGTTAGAACAGCCTTCACCGGGGAGCTGTTTTTT
TRBD2	TRBJ2-2	-	TRBV7-3	CASSPGTSGVGELFF	TGTGCCAGCAGCCCCGGGACTAGCGGGGTCGGGGAGCTGTTTTTT
-	TRBJ1-3	-	TRBV2	CASKGDLPGGNTIYF	TGTGCCAGCAAGGGGGATCTCCCAGGGGGAAACACCATATATTTT
-	TRBJ2-3	-	TRBV5-1	CASSLVTDTQYF	TGCGCCAGCAGCCTAGTGACAGATACGCAGTATTTT
TRBD1	TRBJ1-2	-	TRBV2	CAVGQGLNYGYTF	TGTGCCGTCGGACAGGGTCTTAACTATGGCTACACCTTC
-	TRBJ2-7	-	TRBV11-2	CASSLERDKSYEQYF	TGTGCCAGCAGCTTAGAAAGGGACAAGAGCTACGAGCAGTACTTC
TRBD1	TRBJ1-5	-	TRBV15	CATSRGDRVGQPQHF	TGTGCCACCAGCAGGGGCGACAGGGTAGGTCAGCCCCAGCATTTT
-	TRBJ1-1	-	TRBV7-9	CASSLEVSGGNTEAFF	TGTGCCAGCAGCTTAGAGGTGTCAGGCGGGAACACTGAAGCTTTCTTT
TRBD1	TRBJ2-5	-	TRBV27	CASSLSGPLQGWDETQYF	TGTGCCAGCAGTTTATCCGGCCCCCTACAGGGGTGGGACGAGACCCAGTACTTC
TRBD1	TRBJ2-7	-	TRBV19	CASSRTRGPKGTGILYEQYF	TGTGCCAGTAGTAGGACAAGGGGGCCAAAAGGGACAGGGATTCTCTACGAGCAGTACTTC
-	TRBJ1-2	-	TRBV6-1	CASSDPPGGGNYGYTF	TGTGCCAGCAGTGACCCCCCCGGGGGCGGAAACTATGGCTACACCTTC
TRBD1	TRBJ2-3	-	TRBV7-6	CASSFETGGEGDTQYF	TGTGCCAGCAGCTTCGAGACAGGGGGCGAGGGAGATACGCAGTATTTT
-	TRBJ1-1	-	TRBV2	CASSQGGTEAFF	TGTGCCAGCTCACAGGGTGGCACTGAAGCTTTCTTT
-	TRBJ2-7	-	TRBV7-9	CASRQSGSSYEQYF	TGTGCCAGCAGGCAGTCGGGGAGCTCCTACGAGCAGTACTTC
TRBD1	TRBJ2-7	-	TRBV7-2	CASSFQQGAREQYF	TGTGCCAGCAGCTTCCAACAGGGGGCGCGGGAGCAGTACTTC
-	TRBJ1-6	-	TRBV28	CASSLGRSSPLHF	TGTGCCAGCAGTTTAGGACGGAGTTCACCCCTCCACTTT
-	TRBJ1-4	-	TRBV4-1	CASSPGPYNEKLFF	TGCGCCAGCAGCCCGGGACCTTATAATGAAAAACTGTTTTTT
TRBD1	TRBJ1-1	-	TRBV9	CASSSGQGTEAFF	TGTGCCAGCAGCTCAGGACAGGGCACTGAAGCTTTCTTT